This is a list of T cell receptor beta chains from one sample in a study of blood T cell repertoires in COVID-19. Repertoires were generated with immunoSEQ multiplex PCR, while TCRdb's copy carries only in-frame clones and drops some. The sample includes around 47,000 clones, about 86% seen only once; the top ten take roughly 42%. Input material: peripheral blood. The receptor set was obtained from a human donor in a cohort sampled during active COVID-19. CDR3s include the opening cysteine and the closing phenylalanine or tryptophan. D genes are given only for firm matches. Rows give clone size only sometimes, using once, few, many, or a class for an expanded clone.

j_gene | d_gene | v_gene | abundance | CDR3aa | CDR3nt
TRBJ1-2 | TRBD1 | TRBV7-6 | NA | CASSLFAGQGADGYTF | TGTGCCAGCAGCTTATTCGCGGGACAGGGGGCTGATGGCTACACCTTC
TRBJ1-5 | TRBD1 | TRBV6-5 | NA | CASSSDRAQPQHF | TGTGCCAGCAGCTCGGACAGGGCTCAGCCCCAGCATTTT
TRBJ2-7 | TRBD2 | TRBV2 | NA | CASTGRNYEQYF | TGTGCCAGCACCGGGAGGAACTACGAGCAGTACTTC
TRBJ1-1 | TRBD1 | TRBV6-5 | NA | CASRAGGANTEAFF | TGTGCCAGCAGGGCAGGGGGCGCAAACACTGAAGCTTTCTTT
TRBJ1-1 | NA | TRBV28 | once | CASSLGVGGNTEAFF | TGTGCCAGCAGTTTGGGGGTAGGGGGGAACACTGAAGCTTTCTTT
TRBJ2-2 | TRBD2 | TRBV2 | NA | CASKFGTSVPGELFF | TGTGCCAGCAAGTTCGGGACTAGCGTCCCCGGGGAGCTGTTTTTT
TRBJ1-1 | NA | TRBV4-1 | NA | CASSPTVMNTEAFF | TGCGCCAGCAGCCCGACAGTCATGAACACTGAAGCTTTCTTT
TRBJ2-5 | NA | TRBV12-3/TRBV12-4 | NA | CASSYGEQETQYF | TGTGCCAGCAGCTACGGGGAACAAGAGACCCAGTACTTC
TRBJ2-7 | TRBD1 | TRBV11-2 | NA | CASSPRDRMQYEQYF | TGTGCCAGCAGCCCCCGGGACAGAATGCAATACGAGCAGTACTTC
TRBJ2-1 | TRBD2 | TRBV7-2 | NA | CASSTGLADYNEQFF | TGTGCCAGCAGCACAGGACTAGCGGATTACAATGAGCAGTTCTTC
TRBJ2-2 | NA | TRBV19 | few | CASSIDLVAANTGELFF | TGTGCCAGTAGTATAGATCTGGTAGCGGCGAACACCGGGGAGCTGTTTTTT
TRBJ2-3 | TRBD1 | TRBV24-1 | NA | CATSDRQGNTDTQYF | TGTGCCACCAGTGATCGACAGGGGAATACAGATACGCAGTATTTT
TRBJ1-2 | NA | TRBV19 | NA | CASSIKPGYSSRYTF | TGTGCCAGTAGTATCAAGCCAGGGTATTCGTCGCGCTACACCTTC
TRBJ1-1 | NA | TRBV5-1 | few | CASSTGRQTEAFF | TGCGCCAGCAGCACAGGACGTCAGACCGAAGCTTTCTTT